A selection of T cell receptor beta chains follows, all from one sample in a study of graft-versus-host responses after intestinal transplantation. Their antigens are not known. Libraries were prepared by immunoSEQ multiplex PCR; TCRdb keeps only in-frame clonotypes and omits some of them. Among about 82,000 clones listed, approximately 90% were seen once. Sample: unstimulated CD4+ T cells sorted from spleen or lymph node cells, taken before transplant. All receptors come from a human donor who was the organ donor for an intestinal transplant. Each CDR3 is given with its conserved first and last residue. Each record gives: D gene, J gene, V gene, clone size, CDR3 protein, CDR3 DNA. The D gene is left open where the match is weak. Not all rows give a size; the values are once, few, many and, for expanded clones, a class.

D: TRBD2
J: TRBJ2-3
V: TRBV10-2
size: -
CDR3: CASRLAEVDTQYF
DNA: TGCGCCAGCAGACTAGCGGAGGTAGATACGCAGTATTTT

D: -
J: TRBJ2-3
V: TRBV7-9
size: once
CDR3: CASSLSGGTDTQYF
DNA: TGTGCCAGCAGCTTATCAGGGGGCACAGATACGCAGTATTTT

D: TRBD1
J: TRBJ1-6
V: TRBV27
size: -
CDR3: CASGQGNNSPLHF
DNA: TGTGCCAGCGGACAGGGAAATAATTCACCCCTCCACTTT

D: -
J: TRBJ2-5
V: TRBV10-3
size: -
CDR3: CAIRQGAETQYF
DNA: TGTGCCATCAGACAGGGAGCGGAGACCCAGTACTTC

D: TRBD2
J: TRBJ2-1
V: TRBV10-3
size: -
CDR3: CAISNGLADEQFF
DNA: TGTGCCATCAGTAACGGACTAGCCGATGAGCAGTTCTTC

D: -
J: TRBJ1-3
V: TRBV6-4
size: -
CDR3: CASSAQAGNTIYF
DNA: TGTGCCAGCAGTGCGCAGGCTGGAAACACCATATATTTT

D: -
J: TRBJ1-2
V: TRBV6-1
size: -
CDR3: CASSVVQGVTGYTF
DNA: TGTGCCAGCAGTGTTGTTCAGGGTGTTACCGGCTACACCTTC

D: TRBD1
J: TRBJ1-6
V: TRBV14
size: once
CDR3: CASSRTGGNSPLHF
DNA: TGTGCCAGCAGCCGGACAGGGGGGAATTCACCCCTCCACTTT

D: TRBD1
J: TRBJ2-1
V: TRBV30
size: -
CDR3: CAWNNRGDDEQFF
DNA: TGTGCCTGGAATAACAGGGGTGACGATGAGCAGTTCTTC

D: TRBD2
J: TRBJ2-7
V: TRBV7-9
size: -
CDR3: CASSLDWRGEQYF
DNA: TGTGCCAGCAGCTTGGACTGGCGGGGGGAGCAGTACTTC

D: TRBD1
J: TRBJ1-2
V: TRBV18
size: -
CDR3: CASSPLGQDYVGYTF
DNA: TGTGCCAGCTCACCTCTCGGACAGGACTATGTTGGCTACACCTTC

D: TRBD2
J: TRBJ2-1
V: TRBV6-5
size: -
CDR3: CASSNRLAGYNEQFF
DNA: TGTGCCAGCAGTAATCGACTAGCGGGGTACAATGAGCAGTTCTTC

D: TRBD2
J: TRBJ2-3
V: TRBV11-2
size: -
CDR3: CASSLYLAGSDTQYF
DNA: TGTGCCAGCAGCTTATACCTAGCGGGGTCAGATACGCAGTATTTT

D: TRBD1
J: TRBJ1-4
V: TRBV7-9
size: -
CDR3: CASSPRQGGSLVEKLFF
DNA: TGTGCCAGCAGCCCCAGACAGGGGGGTAGTCTCGTAGAAAAACTGTTTTTT

D: TRBD1
J: TRBJ2-2
V: TRBV18
size: -
CDR3: CASSTGTAQTAELFF
DNA: TGTGCCAGCTCAACCGGGACAGCGCAGACGGCGGAGCTGTTTTTT

D: -
J: TRBJ1-4
V: TRBV5-1
size: -
CDR3: CASMQGPNEKLFF
DNA: TGCGCCAGCATGCAGGGGCCTAATGAAAAACTGTTTTTT

D: TRBD1
J: TRBJ2-7
V: TRBV10-3
size: -
CDR3: CAISESVGTGDSYEQYF
DNA: TGTGCCATCAGTGAGTCGGTAGGGACAGGGGACTCCTACGAGCAGTACTTC

D: -
J: TRBJ1-1
V: TRBV11-2
size: once
CDR3: CASSLFTGGVKAFF
DNA: TGTGCCAGCAGCTTATTTACCGGGGGGGTGAAAGCTTTCTTT

D: TRBD1
J: TRBJ1-5
V: TRBV6-1
size: -
CDR3: CASREPGTGRQPQHF
DNA: TGTGCCAGCAGGGAGCCCGGGACAGGGCGTCAGCCCCAGCATTTT

D: -
J: TRBJ2-7
V: TRBV6-1
size: -
CDR3: CASSHSYEQYF
DNA: TGTGCCAGCAGCCACTCCTACGAGCAGTACTTC

D: TRBD1
J: TRBJ2-7
V: TRBV4-1
size: -
CDR3: CASSQLGTGTTYEQYF
DNA: TGCGCCAGCAGCCAACTCGGGACAGGGACAACCTACGAGCAGTACTTC

D: -
J: TRBJ1-6
V: TRBV6-6
size: once
CDR3: CASSPSLGPGSPLHF
DNA: TGTGCCAGCAGCCCCAGTTTGGGTCCAGGTTCACCCCTCCACTTT

D: -
J: TRBJ2-1
V: TRBV11-2
size: -
CDR3: CASSERLSVYNEQFF
DNA: TGTGCCAGCAGCGAGCGGTTAAGCGTTTACAATGAGCAGTTCTTC

D: TRBD2
J: TRBJ2-7
V: TRBV11-3
size: -
CDR3: CASSLTTSGWDYEQYF
DNA: TGTGCCAGCAGCTTGACCACTAGCGGGTGGGACTACGAGCAGTACTTC

D: TRBD2
J: TRBJ2-3
V: TRBV14
size: -
CDR3: CASSRRTSGRGADTQYF
DNA: TGTGCCAGCAGCCGCCGGACTAGCGGGAGGGGGGCAGATACGCAGTATTTT

D: -
J: TRBJ2-3
V: TRBV28
size: once
CDR3: CASSPRRETDTQYF
DNA: TGTGCCAGCAGTCCGCGTCGGGAAACAGATACGCAGTATTTT

D: -
J: TRBJ1-2
V: TRBV4-1
size: few
CDR3: CASSQDQVSNYGYTF
DNA: TGCGCCAGCAGCCAAGATCAGGTATCTAACTATGGCTACACCTTC

D: -
J: TRBJ1-1
V: TRBV6-5
size: -
CDR3: CASNQIQGTEAFF
DNA: TGTGCCAGCAATCAGATTCAGGGGACTGAAGCTTTCTTT

D: TRBD1
J: TRBJ1-1
V: TRBV2
size: -
CDR3: CATPRDRGRRNTEAFF
DNA: TGTGCCACCCCAAGGGACAGGGGGCGCCGGAACACTGAAGCTTTCTTT

D: TRBD1
J: TRBJ2-7
V: TRBV10-3
size: -
CDR3: CAISPGQGSYEQYF
DNA: TGTGCCATCAGCCCGGGACAGGGTTCCTACGAGCAGTACTTC

D: -
J: TRBJ2-1
V: TRBV7-2
size: once
CDR3: CASSRTGDAYNEQFF
DNA: TGTGCCAGCAGCCGAACGGGGGATGCCTACAATGAGCAGTTCTTC

D: -
J: TRBJ2-3
V: TRBV27
size: -
CDR3: CASSPDLTGTDTQYF
DNA: TGTGCCAGCAGCCCGGACTTAACTGGCACAGATACGCAGTATTTT

D: -
J: TRBJ1-4
V: TRBV27
size: -
CDR3: CASRFSSSEKLFF
DNA: TGTGCCAGCAGATTTTCCTCGTCTGAAAAACTGTTTTTT